The sequence of this T cell receptor beta chain was determined in a study of T cell responses to AZD1222 COVID-19 vaccine. For the study at large: It was second doses at about 4 or about 12 weeks that were pooled.

This clone was recorded only once. This CDR3 has 13 residues. In germline, CDR1 is SEHNR, CDR2 FQNEAQ (reference sequence). Between the trimmed V and J ends, which lost 5 bases and 0 bases, there was a span of 7 bases. The repertoire was sequenced with immunoSEQ multiplex PCR; TCRdb's copy has only in-frame clones and lacks some. The profile shows around 83,000 clones, over 75% of them singletons. Sequenced here: peripheral blood, sampled on day 0 of AZD1222 vaccination. The sequence came from an adult in good health. V usage is TRBV7-9 and J usage is TRBJ1-2, with a weak D call TRBD1 (6 bases). CDR3 coding DNA: TGTGCCAGCAGCCGGGACACTAACTATGGCTACACCTTC. This sequence encodes CASSRDTNYGYTF.